The subject of this entry is one T cell receptor (beta chain). This sample was taken from a study of blood T cells in healthy people across ages. The CDR3 covers 19 residues. Germline V gives CDR1 SGHNT, CDR2 YYREEE (reference sequence). J gave up 2 bases and V 4 bases, and 16 bases lay outside the gene matches. The authors ran a second PCR of roughly 6 to 11 cycles using a sample-barcoded 5' primer and a J-beta primer mix. TCRdb passed the 5' RACE reads through MiXCR, listing each CDR3 protein once. The repertoire has 700,000 to 800,000 distinct CDR3 sequences, roughly 44% of them found once; the top ten carry approximately 22%.

This receptor was obtained from a woman aged 55-70 years in good health. The chain carries TRBV5-4 and TRBJ2-3; 10 nucleotides agree with TRBD1. Sequencing was performed on blood. The CDR3 loop is CASSTFQDRGSPATDTQYF. CDR3 sequence (DNA): TGTGCCAGCAGCACATTCCAGGACAGGGGGAGCCCAGCCACAGATACGCAGTATTTT.